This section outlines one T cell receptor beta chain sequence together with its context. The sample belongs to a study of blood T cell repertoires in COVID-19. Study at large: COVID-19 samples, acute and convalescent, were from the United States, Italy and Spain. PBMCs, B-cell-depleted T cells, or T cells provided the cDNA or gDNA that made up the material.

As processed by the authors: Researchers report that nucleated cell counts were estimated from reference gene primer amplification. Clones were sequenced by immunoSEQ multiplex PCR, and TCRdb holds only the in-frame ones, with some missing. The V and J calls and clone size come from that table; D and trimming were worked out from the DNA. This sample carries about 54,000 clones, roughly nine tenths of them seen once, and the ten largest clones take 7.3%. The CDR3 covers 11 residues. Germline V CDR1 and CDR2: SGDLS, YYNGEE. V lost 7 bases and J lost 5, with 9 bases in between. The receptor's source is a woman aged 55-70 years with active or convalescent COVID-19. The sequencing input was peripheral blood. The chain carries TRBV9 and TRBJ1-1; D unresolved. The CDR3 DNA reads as TGTGCCAGCTCTGCGGGGACTGAAGCTTTCTTT. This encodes CASSAGTEAFF.